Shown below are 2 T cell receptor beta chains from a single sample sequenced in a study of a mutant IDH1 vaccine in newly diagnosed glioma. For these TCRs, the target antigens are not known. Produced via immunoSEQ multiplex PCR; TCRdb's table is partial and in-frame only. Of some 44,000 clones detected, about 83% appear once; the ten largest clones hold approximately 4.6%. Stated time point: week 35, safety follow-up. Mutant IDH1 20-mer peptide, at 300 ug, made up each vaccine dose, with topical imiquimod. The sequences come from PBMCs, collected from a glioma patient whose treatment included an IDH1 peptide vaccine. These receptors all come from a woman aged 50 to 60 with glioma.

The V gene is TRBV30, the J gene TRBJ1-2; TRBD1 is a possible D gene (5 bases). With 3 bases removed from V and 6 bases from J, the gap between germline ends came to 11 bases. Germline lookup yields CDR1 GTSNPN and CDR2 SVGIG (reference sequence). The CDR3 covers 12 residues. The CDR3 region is CAWSPTVNGYTF. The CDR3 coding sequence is TGTGCCTGGAGCCCGACAGTTAATGGCTACACCTTC.

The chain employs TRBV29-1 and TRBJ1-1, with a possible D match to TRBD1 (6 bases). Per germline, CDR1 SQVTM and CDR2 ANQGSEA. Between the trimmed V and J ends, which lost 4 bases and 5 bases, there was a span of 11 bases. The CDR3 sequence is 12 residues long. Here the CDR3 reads CSVVPRGTEAFF. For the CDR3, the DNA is TGCAGCGTTGTCCCAAGGGGGACTGAAGCTTTCTTT. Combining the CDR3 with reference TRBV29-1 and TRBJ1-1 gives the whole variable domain SAVISQKPSRDICQRGTSLTIQCQVDSQVTMMFWYRQQPGQSLTLIATANQGSEATYESGFVIDKFPISRPNLTFSTLTVSNMSPEDSSIYLCSVVPRGTEAFFGQGTRLTVV.